Following are 15 T cell receptor beta chains from one sample sequenced in a study of siplizumab effects on memory and regulatory T cells. Assay: immunoSEQ multiplex PCR; the TCRdb copy retains only in-frame clones and omits some. The sample lists 100,000 or so clones; about 91% were seen once. Specimen: CD4+ T cells sorted from blood. Source of these receptors: a human donor in good health. Some clones in this sample may be carry-over from other donors' samples.

The gene calls are TRBV18 and TRBJ2-5; D gene uncertain. The CDR3 contains 13 residues. Looked up from germline, CDR1 is KGHSH and CDR2 is LQKENI. The V end lost 3 bases, the J end lost 5 bases, and 10 bases lay between the germline ends. CDR3 loop: CASSPQPRETQYF. CDR3 DNA: TGTGCCAGCTCACCTCAACCTAGGGAGACCCAGTACTTC.

The rearrangement uses TRBV10-3 and TRBJ1-2; 10 bases align to TRBD1. The length of the CDR3 is 13 residues. J was trimmed by 5 bases and V by 7 bases; bases with no gene match: 4. Germline CDR1 reads ENHRY; CDR2 reads SYGVKD. The CDR3 protein is CAINGQGGYGYTF. The CDR3 nucleotides are TGTGCCATCAATGGACAGGGGGGGTATGGCTACACCTTC.

The chain has TRBV9 and TRBJ1-2; tentatively, D is TRBD1 (6 bases). Germline loops: CDR1 SGDLS, CDR2 YYNGEE. The germline V and J ends were trimmed by 4 bases and 3 bases, with 19 bases remaining between them. The CDR3 spans 16 residues. CDR3 DNA: TGTGCCAGCAGCCCACCACCCGAGACAGGCTACTATGGCTACACCTTC. Protein sequence: CASSPPPETGYYGYTF.

This clone was picked up one time. V gene TRBV5-1 combines with J gene TRBJ2-7; 11 nucleotides align to TRBD2. V shed 0 bases and J 6 bases; nucleotides not matched to a gene: 5. The CDR3 extends over 15 amino acids. Germline CDR1 and CDR2: SGHRS and YFSETQ. CDR3 coding DNA: TGCGCCAGCAGCTTGGAACTAGCGGGAGTCCCCGAGCAGTACTTC. It codes for CASSLELAGVPEQYF. Full variable domain (outside the CDR3, taken from reference TRBV5-1 and TRBJ2-7): KAGVTQTPRYLIKTRGQQVTLSCSPISGHRSVSWYQQTPGQGLQFLFEYFSETQRNKGNFPGRFSGRQFSNSRSEMNVSTLELGDSALYLCASSLELAGVPEQYFGPGTRLTVT.

This chain joins TRBV9 and TRBJ1-6; 12 nucleotides agree with TRBD1. This CDR3 is built from 16 residues. Germline V gives CDR1 SGDLS, CDR2 YYNGEE. The trim removed 4 bases at V and 6 bases at J, leaving 5 bases unmatched. CDR3 amino acids: CASSPGTGGVNSPLHF. The CDR3 DNA is TGTGCCAGCAGCCCTGGGACAGGGGGCGTTAATTCACCCCTCCACTTT.

This clone has only a few counts. The sample has other DNA sequences that encode this CDR3 too. The rearrangement joins TRBV5-1 to TRBJ1-3; the D is unclear. The length of the CDR3 is 11 residues. Germline V lookup: CDR1 SGHRS, CDR2 YFSETQ. The V end lost 3 bases, the J end lost 2 bases, and 0 bases lay between the germline ends. The CDR3 region is CASSSGNTIYF. The CDR3 DNA sequence: TGCGCCAGCAGCTCTGGAAACACCATATATTTT.

The chain employs TRBV11-2 and TRBJ1-2; no definite D call. V dropped 4 bases and J dropped 0 bases, with 12 bases sitting between them. There are 15 residues in the CDR3. Germline assignment: CDR1 SGHAT and CDR2 FQNNGV. CDR3 loop: CASSWSPGTNYGYTF. Written as DNA, the CDR3 is TGTGCCAGCAGCTGGTCTCCCGGGACTAACTATGGCTACACCTTC.

CDR3 nucleotide sequence: TGTGCCAGCAGTGGAAGACAGGGGGCGCAGGACACCGGGGAGCTGTTTTTT. Translation: CASSGRQGAQDTGELFF. The chain couples TRBV6-1 to TRBJ2-2, with TRBD1 matching 10 bases. This CDR3 is built from 17 residues. CDR1 MNHNS and CDR2 SASEGT come from the germline V gene. The trim removed 4 bases at V and 3 bases at J, leaving 8 bases unmatched.

The rearrangement links TRBV19 to TRBJ1-2; D call uncertain. Germline V gene lookup returns CDR1 LNHDA and CDR2 SQIVND (reference sequence). V was pared by 5 bases and J by 0 bases, with 4 bases between. CDR3 length: 12 amino acids. CDR3 residues: CASSGANYGYTF. The CDR3 DNA reads as TGTGCCAGTAGTGGGGCTAACTATGGCTACACCTTC.

The genes are TRBV2 and TRBJ1-1; 7 positions match TRBD1. CDR1 SNHLY and CDR2 FYNNEI come from the germline V gene. V shed 10 bases and J 3 bases; nucleotides not matched to a gene: 14. The CDR3 runs 15 residues. The CDR3 bases are TGTGCCACGGGACCGGGACAGAGGTTTGACACTGAAGCTTTCTTT. It yields the protein CATGPGQRFDTEAFF. The full variable domain, in which reference TRBV2 and TRBJ1-1 provide the parts outside the CDR3, is EPEVTQTPSHQVTQMGQEVILRCVPISNHLYFYWYRQILGQKVEFLVSFYNNEISEKSEIFDDQFSVERPDGSNFTLKIRSTKLEDSAMYFCATGPGQRFDTEAFFGQGTRLTVV.

The CDR3 region is CASSDPPYEQYF. CDR3 DNA sequence: TGTGCCAGCAGCGACCCACCCTACGAGCAGTACTTC. This rearrangement joins TRBV7-9 to TRBJ2-7, with D hard to call. CDR1 SEHNR and CDR2 FQNEAQ come from the germline V gene (reference sequence). The V end lost 5 bases, the J end lost 2 bases, and 7 bases lay between the germline ends. This CDR3 is 12 amino acids long.

The chain recombines TRBV5-1 with TRBJ2-1; TRBD2 agrees at 11 bases. With V trimmed by 0 bases and J by 9 bases, 5 bases remained unmatched. Germline CDR1 and CDR2: SGHRS and YFSETQ. The CDR3 spans 15 residues. CDR3 coding DNA: TGCGCCAGCAGCTTGGCGACTAGCGGGATCAGTGAGCAGTTCTTC. It codes for CASSLATSGISEQFF.

Note on this clone: Germline is not matched at one junction end, which may reflect a read error. The CDR3 DNA reads as TGTGCTAGCAGCCCGCTAGCGGGAGTGGGGAATGAGCAGTTCTTC. The encoded protein is CASSPLAGVGNEQFF. The chain couples TRBV7-7 to TRBJ2-1, with 10 bases identical to TRBD2. Germline V gene sequence: CDR1 SSHAT, CDR2 FNYEAQ (reference sequence). The CDR3 is 15 amino acids.

The table lists this clone with a count of one. J is TRBJ2-1 and V is TRBV28; 10 bases map to TRBD2. The J segment lost 2 bases and the V segment lost 5 bases, leaving 18 bases of the junction unmatched. The germline V gene encodes CDR1 MDHEN and CDR2 SYDVKM. There are 20 residues in the CDR3. The CDR3 region has the DNA TGTGCCAGCAGTCCCCAGGGGGCTAGCGGGAGTGGGGTGGCCTACAATGAGCAGTTCTTC. This translates into CASSPQGASGSGVAYNEQFF.

The chain employs TRBV6-5 and TRBJ2-7, with unresolved D. V was trimmed by 2 bases and J by 4 bases, leaving 15 bases between them. The CDR3 consists of 15 residues. Germline V gene lookup returns CDR1 MNHEY and CDR2 SVGAGI. The CDR3 bases are TGTGCCAGCAGTTACATGGGTGCTTTAAGGTACGAGCAGTACTTC. This gives the protein CASSYMGALRYEQYF.